This is a list of T cell receptor beta chains from one sample in a study of type 1 regulatory T cells. Antigen specificity for these receptors is unknown. TCRdb independently ran MiXCR on the reads; one entry per CDR3 protein. In the table there are some 15,000 distinct CDR3 sequences, roughly 13% of which are singletons. The sample consisted of cultured T cells, either the whole culture or a sorted T cell fraction (not recorded which). The receptors stem from a human donor in good health. Both conserved end residues are part of each CDR3. Each record gives: CDR3 DNA, CDR3 protein, CDR3 length, J gene, V gene, clone size, D gene. A D gene is named only where the DNA matches it firmly. Expanded clones get a size class; other rows say once, few or many, or leave the size out.

cdr3_nt: TGTGCCAGCAGGAGGGTGGGCATTTCCTACGAGCAGTACTTC
cdr3_aa: CASRRVGISYEQYF
cdr3_length: 14
j_call: TRBJ2-7
v_call: TRBV27
clone_size: few
d_call: -

cdr3_nt: TGCGCCAGCAGTCGAGACGGGACTAGCGGCTACGAGCAGTACTTC
cdr3_aa: CASSRDGTSGYEQYF
cdr3_length: 15
j_call: TRBJ2-7
v_call: TRBV5-1
clone_size: -
d_call: TRBD2

cdr3_nt: TGTGCCAGCAGCTTGTTCAAGGTAACAGATACGCAGTATTTT
cdr3_aa: CASSLFKVTDTQYF
cdr3_length: 14
j_call: TRBJ2-3
v_call: TRBV5-5
clone_size: many
d_call: -

cdr3_nt: TGTGCCACGGGGACGGGGATGAACACTGAAGCTTTCTTT
cdr3_aa: CATGTGMNTEAFF
cdr3_length: 13
j_call: TRBJ1-1
v_call: TRBV6-6
clone_size: many
d_call: -

cdr3_nt: TGTGCCAGCAGCTCACAGGGACTCAGTGAAGCTTTCTTT
cdr3_aa: CASSSQGLSEAFF
cdr3_length: 13
j_call: TRBJ1-1
v_call: TRBV7-2
clone_size: -
d_call: -

cdr3_nt: TGCAGCGTTGAATCAACGAGGGGAGCGGGAGCTTTCTTT
cdr3_aa: CSVESTRGAGAFF
cdr3_length: 13
j_call: TRBJ1-1
v_call: TRBV29-1
clone_size: many
d_call: -

cdr3_nt: TGTGCCAGCGTGAGGACCCAAGCTGGCGATGAGCAGTTCTTC
cdr3_aa: CASVRTQAGDEQFF
cdr3_length: 14
j_call: TRBJ2-1
v_call: TRBV5-5
clone_size: many
d_call: -

cdr3_nt: TGCGCCAGCAGCCAGACAATAGGGAACGGAAACATTCAGTACTTC
cdr3_aa: CASSQTIGNGNIQYF
cdr3_length: 15
j_call: TRBJ2-4
v_call: TRBV4-1
clone_size: many
d_call: -

cdr3_nt: TGCGCCAGCAGGGGACGGCCGAACACCGGGGAGCTGTTTTTT
cdr3_aa: CASRGRPNTGELFF
cdr3_length: 14
j_call: TRBJ2-2
v_call: TRBV5-1
clone_size: many
d_call: -

cdr3_nt: TGTGCCAGCAGCTTAGCGGGACCCATCCTCTACGAGCAGTACTTC
cdr3_aa: CASSLAGPILYEQYF
cdr3_length: 15
j_call: TRBJ2-7
v_call: TRBV7-8
clone_size: many
d_call: -

cdr3_nt: TGTGCCAGCAGTTTGGCAGGGCTCTATGGCTACACCTTC
cdr3_aa: CASSLAGLYGYTF
cdr3_length: 13
j_call: TRBJ1-2
v_call: TRBV12-3/TRBV12-4
clone_size: few
d_call: -

cdr3_nt: TGTGCCAGCAGCTTAGCTCGGGGGCCGAACACCGGGGAGCTGTTTTTT
cdr3_aa: CASSLARGPNTGELFF
cdr3_length: 16
j_call: TRBJ2-2
v_call: TRBV7-2
clone_size: many
d_call: -

cdr3_nt: TGCGCCAGCAGCTTGAGTCGGGAATGGGTGCAAGAGACCCAGTACTTC
cdr3_aa: CASSLSREWVQETQYF
cdr3_length: 16
j_call: TRBJ2-5
v_call: TRBV5-1
clone_size: -
d_call: -

cdr3_nt: TGCGCCAGCAGCTTGGCGGGGTCAGAAGCTTTCTTT
cdr3_aa: CASSLAGSEAFF
cdr3_length: 12
j_call: TRBJ1-1
v_call: TRBV5-1
clone_size: many
d_call: -

cdr3_nt: TGTGCCAGCAGCTACCGCAGGGGGCTAGTGGCTTTCTTT
cdr3_aa: CASSYRRGLVAFF
cdr3_length: 13
j_call: TRBJ1-1
v_call: TRBV7-2
clone_size: many
d_call: TRBD1

cdr3_nt: TGTGCTAGCACCCCAGGGGGACAAGAGACCCAGTACTTC
cdr3_aa: CASTPGGQETQYF
cdr3_length: 13
j_call: TRBJ2-5
v_call: TRBV7-7
clone_size: many
d_call: TRBD1

cdr3_nt: TGTGCCAGCAGCTTCGGTCTAGCTACGGGCGAGCAGTACTTC
cdr3_aa: CASSFGLATGEQYF
cdr3_length: 14
j_call: TRBJ2-7
v_call: TRBV5-4
clone_size: few
d_call: -

cdr3_nt: TGCGCCAGCAGCTTATCCGTGTCGAACACTGAAGCTTTCTTT
cdr3_aa: CASSLSVSNTEAFF
cdr3_length: 14
j_call: TRBJ1-1
v_call: TRBV5-1
clone_size: few
d_call: -

cdr3_nt: TGTGCCAGCAGCTTAGCGAGCAGGGGCGCTGGAAACACCATATATTTT
cdr3_aa: CASSLASRGAGNTIYF
cdr3_length: 16
j_call: TRBJ1-3
v_call: TRBV7-8
clone_size: medium-sized
d_call: -

cdr3_nt: TGTGCCAGCAGCTTAACGGGGGCGCGGGAGACCCAGTACTTC
cdr3_aa: CASSLTGARETQYF
cdr3_length: 14
j_call: TRBJ2-5
v_call: TRBV7-3
clone_size: few
d_call: -